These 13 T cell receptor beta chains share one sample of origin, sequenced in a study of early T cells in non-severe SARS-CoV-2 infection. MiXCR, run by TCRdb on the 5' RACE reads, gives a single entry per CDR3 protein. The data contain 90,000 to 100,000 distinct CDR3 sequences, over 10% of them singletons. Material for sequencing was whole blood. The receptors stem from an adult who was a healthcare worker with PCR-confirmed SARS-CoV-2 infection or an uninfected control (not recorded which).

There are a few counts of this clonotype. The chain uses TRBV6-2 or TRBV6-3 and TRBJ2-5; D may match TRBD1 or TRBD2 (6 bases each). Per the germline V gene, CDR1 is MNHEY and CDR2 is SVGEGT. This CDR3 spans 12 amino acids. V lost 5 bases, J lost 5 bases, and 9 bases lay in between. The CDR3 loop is CASSRGLETQYF. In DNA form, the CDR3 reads TGTGCCAGCAGTCGGGGGCTTGAGACCCAGTACTTC.

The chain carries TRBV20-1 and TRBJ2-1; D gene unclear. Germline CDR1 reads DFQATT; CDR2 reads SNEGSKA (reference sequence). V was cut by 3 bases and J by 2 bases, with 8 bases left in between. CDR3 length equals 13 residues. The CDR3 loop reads CSARGSAYNEQFF. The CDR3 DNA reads TGCAGTGCTAGGGGGTCCGCCTACAATGAGCAGTTCTTC.

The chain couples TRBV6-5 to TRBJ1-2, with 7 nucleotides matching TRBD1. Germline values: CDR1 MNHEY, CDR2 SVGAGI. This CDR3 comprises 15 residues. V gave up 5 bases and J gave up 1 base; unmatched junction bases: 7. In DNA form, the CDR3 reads TGTGCCAGCAGTGACGGGACAGTACTTAACTATGGCTACACCTTC. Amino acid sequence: CASSDGTVLNYGYTF.

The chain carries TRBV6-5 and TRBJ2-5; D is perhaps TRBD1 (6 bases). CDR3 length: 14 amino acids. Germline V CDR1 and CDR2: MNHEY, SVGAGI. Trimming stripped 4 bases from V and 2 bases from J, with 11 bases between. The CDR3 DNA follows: TGTGCCAGCAGTTCGCTGGACAGTCAAGAGACCCAGTACTTC. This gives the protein CASSSLDSQETQYF.

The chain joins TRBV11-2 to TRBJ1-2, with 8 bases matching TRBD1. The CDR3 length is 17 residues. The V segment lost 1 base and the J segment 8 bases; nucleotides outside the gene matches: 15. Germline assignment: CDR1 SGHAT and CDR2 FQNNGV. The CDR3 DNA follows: TGTGCCAGCAGCTTAGCCCTGAGGCAAGGACAGGGTTCGGGCTACACCTTC. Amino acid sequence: CASSLALRQGQGSGYTF.

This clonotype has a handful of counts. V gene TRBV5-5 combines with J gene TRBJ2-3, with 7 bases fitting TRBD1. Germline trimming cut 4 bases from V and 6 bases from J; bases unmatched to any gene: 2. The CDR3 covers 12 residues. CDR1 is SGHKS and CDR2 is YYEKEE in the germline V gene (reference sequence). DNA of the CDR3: TGTGCCAGCAGCCAGACAGGGGATACGCAGTATTTT. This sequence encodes CASSQTGDTQYF. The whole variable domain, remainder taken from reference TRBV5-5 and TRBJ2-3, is DAGVTQSPTHLIKTRGQQVTLRCSPISGHKSVSWYQQVLGQGPQFIFQYYEKEERGRGNFPDRFSARQFPNYSSELNVNALLLGDSALYLCASSQTGDTQYFGPGTRLTVL.

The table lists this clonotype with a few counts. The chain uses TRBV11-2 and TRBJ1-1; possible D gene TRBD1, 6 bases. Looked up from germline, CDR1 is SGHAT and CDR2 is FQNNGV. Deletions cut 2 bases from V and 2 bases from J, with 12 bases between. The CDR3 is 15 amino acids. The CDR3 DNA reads TGTGCCAGCAGCTTATCAGGGGACTCCAACACTGAAGCTTTCTTT. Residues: CASSLSGDSNTEAFF.

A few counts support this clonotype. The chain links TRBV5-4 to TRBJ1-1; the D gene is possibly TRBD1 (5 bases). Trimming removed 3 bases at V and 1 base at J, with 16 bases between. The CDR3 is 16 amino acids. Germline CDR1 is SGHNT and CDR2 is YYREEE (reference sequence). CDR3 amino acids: CASSWRRGRGNTEAFF. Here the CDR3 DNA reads TGTGCCAGCAGCTGGAGGAGGGGAAGGGGGAACACTGAAGCTTTCTTT. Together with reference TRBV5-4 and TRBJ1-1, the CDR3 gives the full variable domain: ETGVTQSPTHLIKTRGQQVTLRCSSQSGHNTVSWYQQALGQGPQFIFQYYREEENGRGNFPPRFSGLQFPNYSSELNVNALELDDSALYLCASSWRRGRGNTEAFFGQGTRLTVV.

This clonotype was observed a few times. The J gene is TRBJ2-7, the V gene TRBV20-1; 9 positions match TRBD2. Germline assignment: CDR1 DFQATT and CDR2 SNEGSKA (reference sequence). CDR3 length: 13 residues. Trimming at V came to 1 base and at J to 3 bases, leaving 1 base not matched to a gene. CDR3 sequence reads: CSARASGDYEQYF. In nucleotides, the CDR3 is TGCAGTGCTAGAGCTAGCGGGGACTACGAGCAGTACTTC.

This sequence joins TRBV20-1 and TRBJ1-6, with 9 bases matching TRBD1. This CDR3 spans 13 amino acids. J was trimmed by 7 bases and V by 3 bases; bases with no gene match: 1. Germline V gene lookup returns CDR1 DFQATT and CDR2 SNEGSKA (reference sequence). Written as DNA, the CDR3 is TGCAGTGCTAGTGGACAGGGGAATTCACCCCTCCACTTT. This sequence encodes CSASGQGNSPLHF.

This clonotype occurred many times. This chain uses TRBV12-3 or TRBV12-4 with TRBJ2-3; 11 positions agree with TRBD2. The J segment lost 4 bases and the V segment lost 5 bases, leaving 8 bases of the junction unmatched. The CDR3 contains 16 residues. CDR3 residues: CASSPRLAGKADTQYF. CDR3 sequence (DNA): TGTGCCAGCAGTCCCCGACTAGCGGGGAAGGCAGATACGCAGTATTTT.

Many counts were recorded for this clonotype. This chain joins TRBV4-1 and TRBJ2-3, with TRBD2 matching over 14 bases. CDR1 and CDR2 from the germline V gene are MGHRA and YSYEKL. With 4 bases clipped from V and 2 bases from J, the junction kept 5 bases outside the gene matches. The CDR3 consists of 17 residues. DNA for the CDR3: TGCGCCAGCAGCCCCGGGACTAGCGGGGGACCCACAGATACGCAGTATTTT. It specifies CASSPGTSGGPTDTQYF.

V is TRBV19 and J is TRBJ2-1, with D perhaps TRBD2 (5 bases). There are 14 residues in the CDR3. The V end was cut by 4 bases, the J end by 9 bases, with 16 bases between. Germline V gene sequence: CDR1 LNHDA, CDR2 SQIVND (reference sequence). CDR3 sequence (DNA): TGTGCCAGTAGTACCGGTCGAGGGAGCGGTGAGCAGTTCTTC. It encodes CASSTGRGSGEQFF.